Below, one TCR beta chain is given with its context. The antigen is undetermined. With a much larger clone just one base away, this may be a read error. The data stem from a study of Graves' ophthalmopathy and Graves' hyperthyroidism. In the study overall: Being free of ophthalmopathy for 18 months of follow-up defined stable hyperthyroidism. The study's findings and limits: Discriminating ophthalmopathy from stable hyperthyroidism, a 13-signature model attained a sensitivity of about 88% and a specificity of 80% to 82%.

Aged 18 to 65, the patients with hyperthyroidism had under 2 months' duration and were newly diagnosed. As diagnostic evidence, clinical symptoms, serum thyroxine, TRAb, thyroid ultrasound and orbital computed tomography were relied upon. As the template, RNA transcripts were used to amplify TCR beta CDR3 regions. HTBI primers were used in a first-round RT-PCR, which preceded a second-round multiplex PCR. MiXCR, run by TCRdb on the multiplex PCR reads, gives a single entry per CDR3 protein. The data hold approximately 540,000 distinct CDR3 sequences, with roughly 40% observed a single time. The sequencing sample was made of peripheral blood or thyroid tissue (not recorded which). This clonotype was obtained from an adult man with Graves' hyperthyroidism.

In nucleotides, the CDR3 is TGTGCCAGCGGAGAGCGAGGACAGGGAGGGCAAGAGACCCAGTACTTC. Translated: CASGERGQGGQETQYF. The V and J genes are TRBV6-1 and TRBJ2-5; D possibly corresponds to TRBD1 (8 bases). CDR3 size: 16 residues. Trimming removed 8 bases at V and 2 bases at J, with 21 bases between. Germline V gene lookup returns CDR1 MNHNS and CDR2 SASEGT.